Listed here are 15 T cell receptor beta chains from one sample, sequenced in a study of sequential checkpoint blockade in melanoma. Assay used: immunoSEQ multiplex PCR; TCRdb lists only in-frame clones, some missing. Of under 25,000 clones in the sample, 82% are singletons; the top ten hold 11%. Treatment of the sample: randomized to nivolumab then ipilimumab (arm A) or the reverse (arm B). The input for sequencing was CD8+ T cells sorted from blood (inferred from file names), taken from a patient given nivolumab and ipilimumab in sequence. These TCRs come from a human donor with melanoma.

V and J are TRBV5-8 and TRBJ2-5; D is possibly TRBD1 (6 bases). Trimming removed 1 base from V and 1 base from J, with 8 bases in between. This CDR3 has 14 amino acids. Germline-derived CDR1 and CDR2 are SGHTS and YDEGEE. The CDR3 region is CASSLWTAQETQYF. Here the CDR3 DNA reads TGTGCCAGCAGCTTGTGGACAGCCCAAGAGACCCAGTACTTC.

This chain uses TRBV5-5 with TRBJ2-7; D may be TRBD2 (6 bases). The CDR3 runs 13 residues. V lost 4 bases to trimming and J lost 6 bases, with 14 bases between them. Per germline, CDR1 SGHKS and CDR2 YYEKEE (reference sequence). The chain's CDR3 is CASSPLGRSEQYF. The CDR3 DNA follows: TGTGCCAGCAGCCCATTGGGGAGGTCCGAGCAGTACTTC.

This clone was recorded a few times. This rearrangement joins TRBV19 to TRBJ1-4; D is perhaps TRBD1 (5 bases). Between the trimmed V and J ends, which lost 5 bases and 8 bases, there was a span of 15 bases. Germline V gene data show CDR1 as LNHDA and CDR2 as SQIVND (reference sequence). This CDR3 is 14 amino acids long. Written as DNA, the CDR3 is TGTGCCAGTAGTCGGGGGGTCGTAGAAGAAAAACTGTTTTTT. Translated: CASSRGVVEEKLFF.

This sequence joins TRBV28 and TRBJ1-1; weak D call: TRBD1 (6 bases). The CDR3 runs 17 residues. The germline V gene has CDR1 MDHEN and CDR2 SYDVKM. Deletions cut 3 bases from V and 5 bases from J, with 22 bases between. CDR3 region: CASSLAWGQGKGTEAFF. CDR3 DNA sequence: TGTGCCAGCAGTTTGGCATGGGGGCAGGGGAAAGGGACTGAAGCTTTCTTT.

The chain links TRBV5-5 to TRBJ2-1, with 10 positions matching TRBD2. Germline V CDR1 and CDR2: SGHKS, YYEKEE (reference sequence). The CDR3 spans 17 residues. After removal of 0 bases from V and 3 bases from J, the junction contained 6 bases not matched to a gene. The DNA of the CDR3 is TGTGCCAGCAGCTTGGAGGCTAGCGGGAGCCTCTACAATGAGCAGTTCTTC. Translating gives CASSLEASGSLYNEQFF.

V usage is TRBV5-1 and J usage is TRBJ1-5, with D hard to call. V lost 1 base, J lost 2 bases, and 10 bases lay in between. Germline loops: CDR1 SGHRS, CDR2 YFSETQ. The CDR3 is 15 residues long. The CDR3 spells CASSLTGVGNQPQHF. CDR3 nucleotides: TGCGCCAGCAGCTTGACCGGGGTGGGCAATCAGCCCCAGCATTTT.

The chain carries TRBV13 and TRBJ2-5; 8 bases map to TRBD2. The CDR3 is 19 amino acids. CDR1 is PRHDT, CDR2 FYEKMQ, per germline (reference sequence). Trimming cost V 2 bases and J 1 base; bases outside gene matches: 15. The DNA of the CDR3 is TGTGCCAGCAGCTTAAGTTTCGGTAGGGCTAGCGGGTTCCAAGAGACCCAGTACTTC. Its protein is CASSLSFGRASGFQETQYF.

The CDR3 DNA follows: TGTGCCAGCAGTGACGACACTAGCGGGAGAAACCGAGTCTCCTACGAGCAGTACTTC. This encodes CASSDDTSGRNRVSYEQYF. This rearrangement joins TRBV2 to TRBJ2-7; 11 positions agree with TRBD2. CDR1 is SNHLY and CDR2 is FYNNEI in the germline V gene. This CDR3 region has 19 residues. The V segment lost 3 bases and the J segment 0 bases; nucleotides outside the gene matches: 13.

V and J are TRBV28 and TRBJ1-1; a weak D match, TRBD1 (6 bases). Germline CDR1 is MDHEN and CDR2 is SYDVKM. Deletions cut 8 bases from V and 1 base from J, with 14 bases between. CDR3 size: 14 residues. The CDR3 region has the DNA TGTGCCAGCTTTCGGGGGGGGGCGAACACTGAAGCTTTCTTT. Translated: CASFRGGANTEAFF.

This clone was picked up one time. The chain carries TRBV7-6 and TRBJ2-5; the D is unclear. V lost 5 bases to trimming and J lost 5 bases, with 9 bases between them. This CDR3 spans 12 amino acids. Germline-derived CDR1 and CDR2 are SGHVS and FNYEAQ. CDR3 DNA: TGTGCCAGCAGCCCCTCCGGGGAGACCCAGTACTTC. The encoded protein is CASSPSGETQYF.

V is TRBV27 and J is TRBJ2-7; D may be TRBD2 (7 bases). Trimming cost V 1 base and J 3 bases, with 16 bases left between them. CDR1 and CDR2 from the germline V gene are MNHEY and SMNVEV (reference sequence). CDR3 length: 16 amino acids. Here the CDR3 reads CASSLLGGAKVYEQYF. CDR3 DNA: TGTGCCAGCAGTTTATTAGGGGGGGCAAAGGTCTACGAGCAGTACTTC.

The genes are TRBV18 and TRBJ2-1; maybe TRBD2 (6 bases). Germline CDR1 and CDR2: KGHSH and LQKENI. V shed 5 bases and J shed 3 bases, with 14 bases lying between them. This CDR3 contains 15 residues. For the CDR3, the DNA is TGTGCCAGCTCAGATGGTAGCGGAGACTACAATGAGCAGTTCTTC. Encoded protein: CASSDGSGDYNEQFF.

The rearrangement links TRBV28 to TRBJ1-1; D not certain. The CDR3 sequence is 14 residues long. Germline V gene data show CDR1 as MDHEN and CDR2 as SYDVKM. The V end was cut by 4 bases, the J end by 1 base, with 10 bases between. CDR3 in amino acids: CASSSGDWNTEAFF. In DNA, the CDR3 is TGTGCCAGCAGTTCGGGTGACTGGAACACTGAAGCTTTCTTT.

This rearrangement joins TRBV18 to TRBJ1-2; D is perhaps TRBD1 (5 bases). Trimming stripped 5 bases from V and 14 bases from J, with 21 bases between. CDR1 is KGHSH and CDR2 is LQKENI in the germline V gene. This CDR3 has 13 residues. The CDR3 loop is CASSSRAAAGGTF. CDR3 in DNA: TGTGCCAGCTCATCACGAGCTGCGGCGGGGGGTACCTTC.

The V call is TRBV27, the J call TRBJ2-3; 9 bases map to TRBD2. The ends lost 2 bases at V and 5 bases at J; junction bases unmatched: 5. Germline CDR1 reads MNHEY; CDR2 reads SMNVEV (reference sequence). The CDR3 is 15 residues long. CDR3 bases: TGTGCCAGCAGTTTACTAGCGGGATCGGAAGATACGCAGTATTTT. Translated, it gives CASSLLAGSEDTQYF.